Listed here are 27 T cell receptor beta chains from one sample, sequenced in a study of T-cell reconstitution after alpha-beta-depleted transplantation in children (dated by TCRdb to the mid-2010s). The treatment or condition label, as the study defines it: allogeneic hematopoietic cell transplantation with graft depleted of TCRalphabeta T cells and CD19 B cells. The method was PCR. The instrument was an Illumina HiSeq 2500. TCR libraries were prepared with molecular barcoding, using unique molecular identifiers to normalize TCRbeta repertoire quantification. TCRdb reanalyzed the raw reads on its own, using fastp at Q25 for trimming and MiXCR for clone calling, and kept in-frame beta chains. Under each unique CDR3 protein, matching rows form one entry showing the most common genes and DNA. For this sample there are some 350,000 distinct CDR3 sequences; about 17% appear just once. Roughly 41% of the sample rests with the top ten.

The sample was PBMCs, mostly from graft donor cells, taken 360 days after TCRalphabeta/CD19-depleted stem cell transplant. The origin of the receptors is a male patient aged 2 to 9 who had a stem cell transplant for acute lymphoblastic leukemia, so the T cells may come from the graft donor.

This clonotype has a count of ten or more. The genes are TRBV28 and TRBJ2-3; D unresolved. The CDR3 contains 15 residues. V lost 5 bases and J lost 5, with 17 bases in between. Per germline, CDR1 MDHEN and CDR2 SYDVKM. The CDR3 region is CASSEARLRLDTQYF. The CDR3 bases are TGTGCCAGCAGTGAGGCCCGCCTGAGGTTAGATACGCAGTATTTT.

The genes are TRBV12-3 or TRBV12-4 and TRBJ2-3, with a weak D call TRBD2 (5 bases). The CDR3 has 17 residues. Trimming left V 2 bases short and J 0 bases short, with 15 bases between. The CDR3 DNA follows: TGTGCCAGCAGTTTATCCCCCCTAGCAAGGAGCACAGATACGCAGTATTTT. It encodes CASSLSPLARSTDTQYF.

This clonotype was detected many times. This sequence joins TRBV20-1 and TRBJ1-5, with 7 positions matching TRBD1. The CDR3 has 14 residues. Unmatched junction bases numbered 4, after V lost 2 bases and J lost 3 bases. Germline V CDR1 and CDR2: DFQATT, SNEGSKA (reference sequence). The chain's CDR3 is CSARMGQNNQPQHF. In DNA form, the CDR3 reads TGCAGTGCTAGAATGGGACAGAACAATCAGCCCCAGCATTTT.

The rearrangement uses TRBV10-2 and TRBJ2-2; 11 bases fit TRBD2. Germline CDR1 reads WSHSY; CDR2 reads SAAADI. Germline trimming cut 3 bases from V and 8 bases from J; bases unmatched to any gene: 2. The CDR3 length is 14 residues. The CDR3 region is CASSELAGAGELFF. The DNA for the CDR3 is TGCGCCAGCAGTGAACTAGCGGGAGCTGGGGAGCTGTTTTTT.

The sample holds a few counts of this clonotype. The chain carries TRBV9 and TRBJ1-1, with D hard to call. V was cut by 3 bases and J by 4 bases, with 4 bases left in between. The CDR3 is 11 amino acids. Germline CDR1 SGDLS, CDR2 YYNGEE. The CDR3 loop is CASSAGTEAFF. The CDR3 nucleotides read TGTGCCAGCAGCGCGGGCACTGAAGCTTTCTTT.

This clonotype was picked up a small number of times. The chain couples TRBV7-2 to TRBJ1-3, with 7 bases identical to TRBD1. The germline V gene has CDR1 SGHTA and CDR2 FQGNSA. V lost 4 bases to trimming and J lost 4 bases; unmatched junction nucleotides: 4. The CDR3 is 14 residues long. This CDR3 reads CASSWYRGGNTIYF. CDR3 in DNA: TGTGCCAGCAGCTGGTACAGGGGAGGAAACACCATATATTTT.

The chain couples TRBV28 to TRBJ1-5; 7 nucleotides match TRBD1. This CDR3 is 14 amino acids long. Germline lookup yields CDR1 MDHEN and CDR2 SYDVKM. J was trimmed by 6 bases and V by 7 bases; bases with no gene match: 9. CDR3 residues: CASTRGRPGQPQHF. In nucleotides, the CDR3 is TGTGCCAGCACGAGGGGGCGACCGGGTCAGCCCCAGCATTTT. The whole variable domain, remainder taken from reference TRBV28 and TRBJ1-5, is DVKVTQSSRYLVKRTGEKVFLECVQDMDHENMFWYRQDPGLGLRLIYFSYDVKMKEKGDIPEGYSVSREKKERFSLILESASTNQTSMYLCASTRGRPGQPQHFGDGTRLSIL.

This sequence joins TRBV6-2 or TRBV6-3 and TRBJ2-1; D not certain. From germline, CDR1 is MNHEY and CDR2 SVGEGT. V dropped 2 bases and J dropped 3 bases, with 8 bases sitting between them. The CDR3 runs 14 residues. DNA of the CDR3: TGTGCCAGCAGTTACGGCTCCGGCTACAATGAGCAGTTCTTC. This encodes CASSYGSGYNEQFF.

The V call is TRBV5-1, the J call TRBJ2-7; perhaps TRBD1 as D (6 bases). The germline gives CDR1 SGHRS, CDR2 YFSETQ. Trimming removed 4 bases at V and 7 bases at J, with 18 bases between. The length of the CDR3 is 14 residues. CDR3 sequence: CASSVLGALGEQYF. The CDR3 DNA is TGCGCCAGCAGCGTCTTGGGGGCGCTGGGGGAGCAGTACTTC.

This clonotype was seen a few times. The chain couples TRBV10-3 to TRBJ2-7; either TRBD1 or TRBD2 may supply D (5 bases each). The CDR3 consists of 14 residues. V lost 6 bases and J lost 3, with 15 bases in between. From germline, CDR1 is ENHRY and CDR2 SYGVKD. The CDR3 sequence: CAISARDGLYEQYF. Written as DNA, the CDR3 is TGTGCCATCAGCGCCAGGGACGGCCTCTACGAGCAGTACTTC.

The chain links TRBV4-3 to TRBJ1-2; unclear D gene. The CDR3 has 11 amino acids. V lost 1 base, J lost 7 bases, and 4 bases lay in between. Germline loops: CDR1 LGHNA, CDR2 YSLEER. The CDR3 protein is CASSQGRGYTF. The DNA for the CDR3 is TGCGCCAGCAGCCAAGGCCGTGGCTACACCTTC.

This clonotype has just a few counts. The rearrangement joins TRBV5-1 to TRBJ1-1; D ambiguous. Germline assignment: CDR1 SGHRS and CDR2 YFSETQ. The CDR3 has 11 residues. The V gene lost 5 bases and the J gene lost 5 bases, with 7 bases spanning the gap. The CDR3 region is CASRWGTEAFF. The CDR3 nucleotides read TGCGCCAGCAGGTGGGGAACTGAAGCTTTCTTT.

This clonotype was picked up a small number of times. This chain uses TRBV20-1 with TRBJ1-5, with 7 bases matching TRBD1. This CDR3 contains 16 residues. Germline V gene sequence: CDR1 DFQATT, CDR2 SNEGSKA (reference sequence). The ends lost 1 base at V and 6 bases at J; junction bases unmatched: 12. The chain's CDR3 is CSARGGGQVGVQPQHF. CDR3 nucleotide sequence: TGCAGTGCTAGAGGGGGAGGACAGGTTGGGGTTCAGCCCCAGCATTTT.

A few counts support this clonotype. In nucleotides, the CDR3 is TGTGCCACCAGCAGAGATCTGGCTAGCGGGAACGAGCAGTACTTC. This sequence encodes CATSRDLASGNEQYF. The chain carries TRBV15 and TRBJ2-7; 9 bases are a match to TRBD2. CDR3 length: 15 residues. Germline values: CDR1 LNHNV, CDR2 YYDKDF (reference sequence). The trim removed 0 bases at V and 5 bases at J, leaving 5 bases unmatched.

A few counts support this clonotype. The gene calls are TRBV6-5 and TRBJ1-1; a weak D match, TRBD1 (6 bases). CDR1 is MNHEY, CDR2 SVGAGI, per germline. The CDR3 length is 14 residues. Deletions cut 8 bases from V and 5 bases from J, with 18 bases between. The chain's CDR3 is CASEGGGLATEAFF. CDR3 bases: TGTGCCAGCGAAGGGGGGGGGTTGGCGACTGAAGCTTTCTTT.

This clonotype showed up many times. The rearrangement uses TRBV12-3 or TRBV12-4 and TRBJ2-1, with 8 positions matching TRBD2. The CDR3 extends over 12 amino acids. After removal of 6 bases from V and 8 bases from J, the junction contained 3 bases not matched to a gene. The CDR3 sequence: CASSWTSHEQFF. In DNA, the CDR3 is TGTGCCAGCAGCTGGACTAGCCATGAGCAGTTCTTC.

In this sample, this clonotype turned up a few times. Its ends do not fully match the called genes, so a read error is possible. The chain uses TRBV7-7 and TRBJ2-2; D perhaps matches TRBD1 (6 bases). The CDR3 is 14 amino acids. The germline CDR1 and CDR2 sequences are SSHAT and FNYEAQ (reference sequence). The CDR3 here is CASRLTGSAGELFF. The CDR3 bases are TGTGCTAGCAGACTTACAGGGTCGGCCGGGGAGCTGTTTTTT. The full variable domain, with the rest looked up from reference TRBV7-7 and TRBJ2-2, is GAGVSQSPRYKVTKRGQDVTLRCDPISSHATLYWYQQALGQGPEFLTYFNYEAQPDKSGLPSDRFSAERPEGSISTLTIQRTEQRDSAMYRCASRLTGSAGELFFGEGSRLTVL.

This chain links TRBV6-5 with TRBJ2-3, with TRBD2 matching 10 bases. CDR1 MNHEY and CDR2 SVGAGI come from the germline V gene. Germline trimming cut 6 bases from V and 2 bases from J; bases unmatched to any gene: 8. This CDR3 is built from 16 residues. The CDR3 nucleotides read TGTGCCAGCAGAACCTCAGCGGGAGGGATCACAGATACGCAGTATTTT. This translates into CASRTSAGGITDTQYF.

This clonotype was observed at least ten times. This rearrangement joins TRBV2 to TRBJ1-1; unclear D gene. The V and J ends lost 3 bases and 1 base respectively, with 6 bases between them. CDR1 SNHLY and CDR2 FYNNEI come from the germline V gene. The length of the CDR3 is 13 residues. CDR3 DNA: TGTGCCAGCAGTGACTTAAGGAACACTGAAGCTTTCTTT. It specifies CASSDLRNTEAFF.

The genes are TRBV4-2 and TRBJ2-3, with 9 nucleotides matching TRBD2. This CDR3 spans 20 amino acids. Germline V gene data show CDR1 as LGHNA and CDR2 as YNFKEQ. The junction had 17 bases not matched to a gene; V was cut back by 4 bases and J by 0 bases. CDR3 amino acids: CASSPGVPGLARWSTDTQYF. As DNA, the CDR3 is TGTGCCAGCAGCCCAGGTGTTCCGGGACTAGCCCGCTGGAGCACAGATACGCAGTATTTT.

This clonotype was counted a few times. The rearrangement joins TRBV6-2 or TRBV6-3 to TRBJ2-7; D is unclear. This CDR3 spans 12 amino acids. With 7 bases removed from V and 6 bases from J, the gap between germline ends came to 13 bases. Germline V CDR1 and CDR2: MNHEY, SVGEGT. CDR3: CASIPLGCEQYF. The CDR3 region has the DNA TGTGCCAGCATCCCGCTGGGGTGCGAGCAGTACTTC.

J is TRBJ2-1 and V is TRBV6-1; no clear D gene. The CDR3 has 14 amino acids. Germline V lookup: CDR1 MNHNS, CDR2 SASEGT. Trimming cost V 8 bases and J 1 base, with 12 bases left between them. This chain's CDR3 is CASSTRVSYNEQFF. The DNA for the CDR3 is TGTGCCAGCTCAACGCGAGTTTCCTACAATGAGCAGTTCTTC.

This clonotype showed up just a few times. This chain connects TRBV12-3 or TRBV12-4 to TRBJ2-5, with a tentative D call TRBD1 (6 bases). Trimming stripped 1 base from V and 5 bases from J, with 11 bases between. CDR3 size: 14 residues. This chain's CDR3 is CASSLVRGGETQYF. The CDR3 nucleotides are TGTGCCAGCAGTTTAGTCAGGGGCGGCGAGACCCAGTACTTC.

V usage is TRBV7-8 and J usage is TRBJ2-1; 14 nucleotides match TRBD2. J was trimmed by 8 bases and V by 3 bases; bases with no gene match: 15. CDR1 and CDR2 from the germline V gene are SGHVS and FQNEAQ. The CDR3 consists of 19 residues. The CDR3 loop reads CASSFPPLTSGRAADEQFF. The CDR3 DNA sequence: TGTGCCAGCAGCTTCCCCCCCCTGACTAGCGGGAGGGCCGCGGATGAGCAGTTCTTC.

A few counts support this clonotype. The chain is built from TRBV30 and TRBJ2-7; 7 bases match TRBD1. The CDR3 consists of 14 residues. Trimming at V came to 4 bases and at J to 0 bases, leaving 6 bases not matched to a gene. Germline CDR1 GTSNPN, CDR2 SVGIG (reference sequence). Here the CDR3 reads CAWTPDRSSYEQYF. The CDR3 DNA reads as TGTGCCTGGACCCCGGACAGGAGCTCCTACGAGCAGTACTTC.

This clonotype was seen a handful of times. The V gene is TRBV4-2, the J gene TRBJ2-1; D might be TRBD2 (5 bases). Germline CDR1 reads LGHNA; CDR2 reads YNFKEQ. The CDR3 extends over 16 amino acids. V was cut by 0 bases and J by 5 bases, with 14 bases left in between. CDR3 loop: CASSQDTSWSDNEQFF. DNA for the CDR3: TGTGCCAGCAGCCAAGATACTAGTTGGTCGGACAATGAGCAGTTCTTC.

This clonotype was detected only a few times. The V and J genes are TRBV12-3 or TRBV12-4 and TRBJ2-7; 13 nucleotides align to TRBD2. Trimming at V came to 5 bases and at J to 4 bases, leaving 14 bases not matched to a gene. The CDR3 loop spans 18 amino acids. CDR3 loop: CASSRGLAGVNYRYEQYF. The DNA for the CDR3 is TGTGCCAGCAGTCGAGGACTAGCGGGAGTTAATTATAGGTACGAGCAGTACTTC.